Described below is a single T cell receptor (beta chain) sequence and its context. Its binding antigen is unknown. Base qualities are not recorded, but no much larger clone differs from it by a single base. Libraries were made using 5' RACE. TCR libraries were built from RNA with the SMARTer Human TCR a/b Profiling Kit, capturing full V(D)J regions of both alpha and beta chains. After amplification, libraries were cleaned up with AMPure XP beads and then validated using the DNA 1000 Kit on an Agilent 2100 Bioanalyzer. Libraries were sequenced on an Illumina MiSeq with the 600-cycle v3 reagent kit, giving 2 x 300 bp paired-end reads. Processing in the source paper ran as follows. Reads were processed using MiXCR and VDJTools, with non-productive clonotypes removed and clonotypes collapsed by CDR3 amino acid sequence before frequencies were recalculated. CDR3 sequences were matched against the McPAS-TCR database allowing a Levenshtein distance of 1, and UpSet plots were made in R with UpSetR. The public sequencing data were trimmed at Q25 with fastp and processed into clonotypes with MiXCR by TCRdb, which kept only in-frame beta chains. Every distinct CDR3 protein forms one entry, paired with its most common genes and DNA. TCRdb's processing, not the authors' own work, is the source of the V and J calls. The sample table holds several hundred distinct CDR3 sequences, of which more than 30% were seen once. The leading ten clones occupy 98% of the sample.

These data originate in a study of Epstein–Barr virus B cells in breast cancer (dated by TCRdb to the early 2020s). Background on the whole study: Control T cells were grown by the rapid expansion method using irradiated PBMC feeders, soluble OKT3 and IL-2 around 180 U/ml, and were harvested about 9-13 days after stimulation. A single-patient case report examined whether EBV+ B cells infiltrating the tumor shape the T-cell receptor repertoire in triple-negative breast cancer.

The junction shows trimming of 4 bases on V and 8 bases on J, and the gene matches do not reach 11 bases of it. CDR1 and CDR2 were assigned from the germline V gene as MGHDK and SYGVNS. The CDR3 runs 15 residues from the cysteine to the phenylalanine. The entry retains the CDR3 DNA only, 45 bases that are in frame from base 1. Here is what the overall study found, with its caveats: All data came from a single patient described as a first proof of concept, which limits generalization.

RNA from roughly 9.3e4 to 9.6e5 cultured T cells was extracted using RNeasy Micro or Mini kits with on-column DNase digestion, and the RNA was checked on an Agilent 2100 Bioanalyzer. The material sequenced was tumor-infiltrating lymphocytes expanded in culture. The chain was built from TRBV25-1 and TRBJ2-1, and 7 junction bases match TRBD2. This sequence was found in a woman aged 40 to 50 with triple-negative breast cancer. In nucleotides, the sequence is TGTGCCAGCAGTGCCAGAGCGGGACCTTTCTATGAGCAGTTCTTC. Its translation is CASSARAGPFYEQFF.